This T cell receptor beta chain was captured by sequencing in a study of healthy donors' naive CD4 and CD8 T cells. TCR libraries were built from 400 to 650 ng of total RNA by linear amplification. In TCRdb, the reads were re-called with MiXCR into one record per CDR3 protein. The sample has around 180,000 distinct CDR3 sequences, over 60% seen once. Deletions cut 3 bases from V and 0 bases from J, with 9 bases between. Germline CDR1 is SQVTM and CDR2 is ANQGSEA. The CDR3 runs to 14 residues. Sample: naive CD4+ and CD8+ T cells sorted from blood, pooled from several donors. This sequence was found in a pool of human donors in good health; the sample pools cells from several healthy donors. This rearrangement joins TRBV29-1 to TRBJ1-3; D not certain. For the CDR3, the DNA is TGCAGCGTTGACGGGGAGGGCTCTGGAAACACCATATATTTT. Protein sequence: CSVDGEGSGNTIYF.